This T cell receptor (beta chain) was documented in a study of response to subunit inactivated influenza vaccine. This CDR3 has 16 amino acids. In germline, CDR1 is MNHNS, CDR2 SASEGT. V lost 6 bases, J lost 7 bases, and 16 bases stayed unmatched. Whole-study findings and limits: Each seasonal influenza vaccination recruits few new T cells, the authors suggested.

This clonotype has a handful of counts. Its antigen is undetermined. TCRdb re-analysed the RT-PCR reads in MiXCR, keeping a single row per CDR3 protein. The sample includes 500,000 to 600,000 distinct CDR3 sequences, around 11% of them seen just once. The sequenced sample was PBMCs from blood, obtained on the day of vaccination. The TCR comes from a man aged 50-59 years who received an inactivated influenza vaccine. V usage is TRBV6-1 and J usage is TRBJ2-7; 9 nucleotides agree with TRBD1. CDR3 sequence (DNA): TGTGCCAGCAGCCGACCGGGACAGGGATTTACGGGAGAGCAGTACTTC. Translating gives CASSRPGQGFTGEQYF.